This record looks at one T cell receptor (beta chain) sequence and its context. These data come from a study of cytomegalovirus exposure and HLA in healthy donors. The CDR3 extends over 16 amino acids. Germline assignment: CDR1 SEHNR and CDR2 FQNEAQ (reference sequence). Trimming cost V 0 bases and J 7 bases, with 13 bases left between them. TCRdb's copy holds only in-frame clones and misses some; the assay was immunoSEQ multiplex PCR. The sample has approximately 54,000 clones; 89% are singletons. This sequence was found in a woman aged 18-29 years in good health and CMV-seropositive. The sequenced sample was PBMCs. The chain employs TRBV7-9 and TRBJ1-6; D remains ambiguous. The CDR3 reads CASSLAGGGMNSPLHF. CDR3 in DNA: TGTGCCAGCAGCTTAGCGGGCGGCGGGATGAATTCACCCCTCCACTTT.